This TCR beta chain was profiled in a study of cytomegalovirus exposure and HLA in healthy donors. Each donor was nominally healthy when sampled (though unrecorded immune exposures were likely). The PCR ran on 60 Vbeta and 13 Jbeta primers. Measured with immunoSEQ multiplex PCR; TCRdb has only the in-frame clones, and not every one. The sample lists 100,000 to 140,000 clones, roughly 82% occurring once. This CDR3 comprises 15 residues. CDR1 and CDR2 from the germline V gene are MNHNY and SVGAGI (reference sequence). With 2 bases clipped from V and 2 bases from J, the junction kept 4 bases outside the gene matches.

The chain recombines TRBV6-6 with TRBJ2-7; 9 bases are shared with TRBD2. The receptor was derived from a male donor in good health and CMV-seronegative. Sequenced sample: PBMCs. The CDR3 DNA sequence: TGTGCCAGCAGTTACAGGCCTAGCGGGGCCTACGAGCAGTACTTC. Its translation is CASSYRPSGAYEQYF.